This T cell receptor (beta chain) emerged from a study of cytomegalovirus exposure and HLA in healthy donors. Study-wide background: The roughly 670 first-cohort repertoires shared a platform with the approximately 120 validation repertoires, as reported in a later analysis. Findings and limits, study-wide: The study flagged some 170 TCR beta chains as cytomegalovirus-associated.

Points on this clone: Its antigen is currently unknown.

Trimming took 8 bases from V and 4 from J, leaving 8 bases between them. Germline V lookup: CDR1 ENHRY, CDR2 SYGVKD. CDR3 size: 11 residues. The assay was immunoSEQ multiplex PCR, and TCRdb's table has in-frame clones only and misses some. The data show tens of thousands of clones, roughly 90% seen once. The sequencing sample was made of PBMCs. The TCR comes from a woman under 30 in good health and CMV-seronegative. V and J are TRBV10-3 and TRBJ2-5; maybe TRBD2 (6 bases). CDR3 coding DNA: TGTGCCATCGGGGGAGGAGAGACCCAGTACTTC. Translated: CAIGGGETQYF.